Listed below are T cell receptor beta chains from one sample, sequenced in a study of human T cells and chemical hapten exposure. TCRdb used MiXCR to reprocess the RACE reads, holding one entry per CDR3 protein. There are about 70,000 distinct CDR3 sequences in the sample; under 7.5% occur only once, and 3.4% lies in the top ten. The sequencing input was whole blood. These receptors were taken from a female donor in good health. Some clones in this sample may be carry-over from other donors' samples. The CDR3 runs from the conserved cysteine through the conserved F or W. Fields, in order: CDR3 length, V gene, J gene, D gene, clone size, CDR3 protein, CDR3 DNA. A D gene is named only where the DNA matches it firmly. Clone sizes are given selectively: once, few, many, or a class where the clone is expanded.

cdr3_length: 15
v_call: TRBV3-1
j_call: TRBJ2-1
d_call: TRBD2
clone_size: many
cdr3_aa: CASSQGTSGRNEQFF
cdr3_nt: TGTGCCAGCAGCCAAGGGACTAGCGGGAGGAATGAGCAGTTCTTC

cdr3_length: 11
v_call: TRBV2
j_call: TRBJ2-1
d_call: .
clone_size: many
cdr3_aa: CASSVFAGQFF
cdr3_nt: TGTGCCAGCAGTGTATTTGCAGGGCAGTTCTTC

cdr3_length: 14
v_call: TRBV6-2/TRBV6-3
j_call: TRBJ1-1
d_call: .
clone_size: few
cdr3_aa: CASSYVSGGTEAFF
cdr3_nt: TGTGCCAGCAGTTACGTGTCAGGAGGCACTGAAGCTTTCTTT

cdr3_length: 15
v_call: TRBV28
j_call: TRBJ1-1
d_call: .
clone_size: many
cdr3_aa: CASSFLGSGDTEAFF
cdr3_nt: TGTGCCAGCAGTTTTCTGGGAAGCGGGGACACTGAAGCTTTCTTT

cdr3_length: 15
v_call: TRBV27
j_call: TRBJ2-3
d_call: .
clone_size: .
cdr3_aa: CASSLQGWFTDTQYF
cdr3_nt: TGTGCCAGCAGTTTGCAGGGGTGGTTTACAGATACGCAGTATTTT

cdr3_length: 13
v_call: TRBV5-1
j_call: TRBJ1-1
d_call: .
clone_size: many
cdr3_aa: CASSSDENTEAFF
cdr3_nt: TGCGCCAGCAGCTCGGACGAAAACACTGAAGCTTTCTTT

cdr3_length: 20
v_call: TRBV12-3/TRBV12-4
j_call: TRBJ2-3
d_call: TRBD2
clone_size: .
cdr3_aa: CASSFWGRGLEGPSKGTQYF
cdr3_nt: TGTGCCAGCAGTTTCTGGGGGAGGGGATTGGAGGGACCAAGCAAGGGAACGCAGTATTTT

cdr3_length: 17
v_call: TRBV24-1
j_call: TRBJ2-5
d_call: TRBD2
clone_size: few
cdr3_aa: CATSDAGTSGLQETQYF
cdr3_nt: TGTGCCACCAGTGATGCCGGGACTAGCGGTCTTCAAGAGACCCAGTACTTC

cdr3_length: 16
v_call: TRBV9
j_call: TRBJ2-1
d_call: .
clone_size: .
cdr3_aa: CASSVDWDNSYNEQFF
cdr3_nt: TGTGCCAGCAGCGTAGACTGGGACAACTCCTACAATGAGCAGTTCTTC

cdr3_length: 14
v_call: TRBV18
j_call: TRBJ1-3
d_call: .
clone_size: few
cdr3_aa: CASSSSSSGNTIYF
cdr3_nt: TGTGCCAGCTCAAGTTCCAGCTCTGGAAACACCATATATTTT

cdr3_length: 16
v_call: TRBV20-1
j_call: TRBJ2-3
d_call: TRBD2
clone_size: few
cdr3_aa: CSASGGLAGTTDTQYF
cdr3_nt: TGCAGTGCATCCGGGGGGCTAGCGGGAACCACAGATACGCAGTATTTT

cdr3_length: 15
v_call: TRBV6-1
j_call: TRBJ2-2
d_call: .
clone_size: many
cdr3_aa: CASPMWGTNTGELFF
cdr3_nt: TGTGCCAGCCCGATGTGGGGAACGAACACCGGGGAGCTGTTTTTT

cdr3_length: 13
v_call: TRBV20-1
j_call: TRBJ2-1
d_call: .
clone_size: few
cdr3_aa: CSARDSRVGEQFF
cdr3_nt: TGCAGTGCTAGAGATTCGCGAGTCGGTGAGCAGTTCTTC

cdr3_length: 15
v_call: TRBV2
j_call: TRBJ2-4
d_call: .
clone_size: .
cdr3_aa: CASSEVAVAKNIQYF
cdr3_nt: TGTGCCAGCAGTGAAGTGGCGGTAGCCAAAAACATTCAGTACTTC

cdr3_length: 14
v_call: TRBV6-2/TRBV6-3
j_call: TRBJ2-2
d_call: .
clone_size: few
cdr3_aa: CASIHSGSTGELFF
cdr3_nt: TGTGCCAGCATCCATTCGGGGAGCACCGGGGAGCTGTTTTTT

cdr3_length: 11
v_call: TRBV7-2
j_call: TRBJ2-3
d_call: .
clone_size: many
cdr3_aa: CASSFRDTQYF
cdr3_nt: TGTGCCAGCAGCTTTCGGGATACGCAGTATTTT

cdr3_length: 15
v_call: TRBV4-1
j_call: TRBJ2-7
d_call: .
clone_size: many
cdr3_aa: CASSLEQARSYEQYF
cdr3_nt: TGCGCCAGCAGTCTAGAACAGGCCCGCTCCTACGAGCAGTACTTC

cdr3_length: 14
v_call: TRBV28
j_call: TRBJ1-6
d_call: TRBD1
clone_size: .
cdr3_aa: CAIIPDRANSPLHF
cdr3_nt: TGTGCCATCATCCCCGACAGGGCAAATTCACCCCTCCACTTT

cdr3_length: 16
v_call: TRBV20-1
j_call: TRBJ1-5
d_call: .
clone_size: few
cdr3_aa: CSAGVRWRSSNQPQHF
cdr3_nt: TGCAGTGCTGGGGTACGATGGAGAAGTAGCAATCAGCCCCAGCATTTT

cdr3_length: 12
v_call: TRBV12-3/TRBV12-4
j_call: TRBJ2-3
d_call: .
clone_size: many
cdr3_aa: CASRASTDTQYF
cdr3_nt: TGTGCCAGCAGAGCTAGCACAGATACGCAGTATTTT

cdr3_length: 15
v_call: TRBV9
j_call: TRBJ1-5
d_call: .
clone_size: many
cdr3_aa: CASSVDSQGNQPQHF
cdr3_nt: TGTGCCAGCAGCGTAGATTCTCAGGGAAATCAGCCCCAGCATTTT

cdr3_length: 15
v_call: TRBV7-3
j_call: TRBJ2-1
d_call: .
clone_size: many
cdr3_aa: CASSLFNARSNEQFF
cdr3_nt: TGTGCCAGCAGCTTATTTAACGCGAGGTCCAATGAGCAGTTCTTC

cdr3_length: 15
v_call: TRBV29-1
j_call: TRBJ2-3
d_call: TRBD2
clone_size: many
cdr3_aa: CSAFPTSGRKDTQYF
cdr3_nt: TGCAGCGCCTTCCCGACTAGCGGGAGGAAAGATACGCAGTATTTT

cdr3_length: 14
v_call: TRBV6-5
j_call: TRBJ2-1
d_call: .
clone_size: .
cdr3_aa: CASSYIPGDNEQFF
cdr3_nt: TGTGCCAGCAGTTACATCCCAGGGGACAATGAGCAGTTCTTC

cdr3_length: 12
v_call: TRBV12-5
j_call: TRBJ1-1
d_call: .
clone_size: few
cdr3_aa: CASARRGTEAFF
cdr3_nt: TGTGCTAGTGCACGGAGAGGCACTGAAGCTTTCTTT

cdr3_length: 17
v_call: TRBV20-1
j_call: TRBJ2-7
d_call: TRBD2
clone_size: few
cdr3_aa: CSARDRRTSGSRYEQYF
cdr3_nt: TGCAGTGCTAGAGATAGAAGGACTAGCGGGAGTCGGTACGAGCAGTACTTC

cdr3_length: 13
v_call: TRBV5-1
j_call: TRBJ2-7
d_call: .
clone_size: few
cdr3_aa: CASGQDSIYEQYF
cdr3_nt: TGCGCCAGCGGGCAGGACAGCATATACGAGCAGTACTTC

cdr3_length: 15
v_call: TRBV7-9
j_call: TRBJ1-5
d_call: .
clone_size: .
cdr3_aa: CASSLEGKRDQPQHF
cdr3_nt: TGTGCCAGCAGCTTAGAGGGGAAGAGGGATCAGCCCCAGCATTTT

cdr3_length: 14
v_call: TRBV20-1
j_call: TRBJ2-1
d_call: TRBD2
clone_size: .
cdr3_aa: CSATSFGAGGSQFF
cdr3_nt: TGCAGTGCAACCAGCTTCGGAGCGGGAGGGTCCCAGTTCTTC

cdr3_length: 13
v_call: TRBV6-1
j_call: TRBJ1-1
d_call: .
clone_size: .
cdr3_aa: CASSVSVEAEAFF
cdr3_nt: TGTGCCAGCAGTGTGTCAGTGGAAGCTGAAGCTTTCTTT

cdr3_length: 13
v_call: TRBV2
j_call: TRBJ2-7
d_call: .
clone_size: .
cdr3_aa: CASSEAASNEQYF
cdr3_nt: TGTGCCAGCAGTGAAGCTGCTAGCAACGAGCAGTACTTC

cdr3_length: 14
v_call: TRBV6-2/TRBV6-3
j_call: TRBJ2-2
d_call: TRBD2
clone_size: many
cdr3_aa: CASRRAGGPGELFF
cdr3_nt: TGTGCCAGCAGACGAGCGGGAGGGCCCGGGGAGCTGTTTTTT

cdr3_length: 13
v_call: TRBV20-1
j_call: TRBJ1-5
d_call: TRBD1
clone_size: .
cdr3_aa: CSARGQGNQPQHF
cdr3_nt: TGCAGTGCTAGGGGACAGGGCAACCAGCCCCAGCATTTT

cdr3_length: 14
v_call: TRBV9
j_call: TRBJ2-7
d_call: .
clone_size: many
cdr3_aa: CASSPGGNSYEQYF
cdr3_nt: TGTGCCAGCAGTCCAGGAGGAAACTCCTACGAGCAGTACTTC

cdr3_length: 11
v_call: TRBV28
j_call: TRBJ2-1
d_call: .
clone_size: .
cdr3_aa: CASSTQGAQFF
cdr3_nt: TGTGCCAGCAGTACACAGGGTGCGCAGTTCTTC

cdr3_length: 15
v_call: TRBV25-1
j_call: TRBJ2-1
d_call: TRBD2
clone_size: many
cdr3_aa: CASSELGLAGEKQFF
cdr3_nt: TGTGCCAGCAGTGAATTAGGACTAGCGGGAGAGAAGCAGTTCTTC

cdr3_length: 12
v_call: TRBV2
j_call: TRBJ1-3
d_call: .
clone_size: few
cdr3_aa: CASSEAGNTIYF
cdr3_nt: TGTGCCAGCAGTGAAGCGGGAAACACCATATATTTT

cdr3_length: 12
v_call: TRBV28
j_call: TRBJ2-1
d_call: .
clone_size: .
cdr3_aa: CASSFLNNEQFF
cdr3_nt: TGTGCCAGCAGTTTTTTGAACAATGAGCAGTTCTTC

cdr3_length: 16
v_call: TRBV6-1
j_call: TRBJ2-3
d_call: .
clone_size: few
cdr3_aa: CASSEIPRCSTDTQYF
cdr3_nt: TGTGCCAGCAGTGAAATCCCCAGATGTAGCACAGATACGCAGTATTTT

cdr3_length: 14
v_call: TRBV27
j_call: TRBJ1-6
d_call: .
clone_size: once
cdr3_aa: CASSPQGFASPLHF
cdr3_nt: TGTGCCAGCAGCCCACAGGGTTTCGCTTCACCCCTTCACTTT

cdr3_length: 14
v_call: TRBV20-1
j_call: TRBJ2-1
d_call: .
clone_size: few
cdr3_aa: CSAPRQSSYNEQFF
cdr3_nt: TGCAGTGCACCGAGACAGAGCTCCTACAATGAGCAGTTCTTC

cdr3_length: 16
v_call: TRBV12-3/TRBV12-4
j_call: TRBJ2-4
d_call: .
clone_size: few
cdr3_aa: CASSLLATMIVNIQYF
cdr3_nt: TGTGCCAGCAGCCTACTGGCGACAATGATTGTAAACATTCAGTACTTC

cdr3_length: 15
v_call: TRBV6-1
j_call: TRBJ2-7
d_call: TRBD2
clone_size: few
cdr3_aa: CASTPLAGEAYEQYF
cdr3_nt: TGTGCCAGCACTCCGCTAGCGGGGGAAGCCTACGAGCAGTACTTC

cdr3_length: 17
v_call: TRBV28
j_call: TRBJ2-1
d_call: TRBD2
clone_size: many
cdr3_aa: CASSSFSTSGRLDEQFF
cdr3_nt: TGTGCCAGCAGTTCTTTCTCGACTAGCGGGAGACTTGATGAGCAGTTCTTC

cdr3_length: 14
v_call: TRBV7-8
j_call: TRBJ2-1
d_call: .
clone_size: many
cdr3_aa: CASSLAWETGEQFF
cdr3_nt: TGTGCCAGCAGCTTAGCTTGGGAGACGGGTGAGCAGTTCTTC

cdr3_length: 13
v_call: TRBV7-2
j_call: TRBJ2-7
d_call: .
clone_size: many
cdr3_aa: CASSPGPLYEQYF
cdr3_nt: TGTGCCAGCAGCCCAGGACCTCTCTACGAGCAGTACTTC